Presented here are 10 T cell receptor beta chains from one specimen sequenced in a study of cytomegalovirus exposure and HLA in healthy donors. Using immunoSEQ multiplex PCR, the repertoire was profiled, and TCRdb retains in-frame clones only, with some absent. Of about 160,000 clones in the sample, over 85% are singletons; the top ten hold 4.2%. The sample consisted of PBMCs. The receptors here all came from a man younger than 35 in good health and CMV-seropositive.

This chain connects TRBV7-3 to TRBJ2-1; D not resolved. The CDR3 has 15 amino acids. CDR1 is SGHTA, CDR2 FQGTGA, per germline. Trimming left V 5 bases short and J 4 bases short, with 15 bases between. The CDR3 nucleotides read TGTGCCAGCAGCCCGTCAGTTAAACCTTACAATGAGCAGTTCTTC. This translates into CASSPSVKPYNEQFF. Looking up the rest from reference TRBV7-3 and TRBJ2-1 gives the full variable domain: GAGVSQTPSNKVTEKGKYVELRCDPISGHTALYWYRQSLGQGPEFLIYFQGTGAADDSGLPNDRFFAVRPEGSVSTLKIQRTERGDSAVYLCASSPSVKPYNEQFFGPGTRLTVL.

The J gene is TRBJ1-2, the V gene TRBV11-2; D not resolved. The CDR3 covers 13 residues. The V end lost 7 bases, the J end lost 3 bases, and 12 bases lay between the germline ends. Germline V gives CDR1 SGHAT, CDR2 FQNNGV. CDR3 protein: CASTTRRDYGYTF. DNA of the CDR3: TGTGCCAGCACCACTCGGAGGGACTATGGCTACACCTTC.

The CDR3: CASSPMGGQGETQYF. CDR3 sequence (DNA): TGTGCCAGCAGCCCAATGGGGGGGCAGGGAGAGACCCAGTACTTC. The V gene is TRBV11-2, the J gene TRBJ2-5; tentatively, D is TRBD2 (7 bases). The germline V gene has CDR1 SGHAT and CDR2 FQNNGV. V shed 5 bases and J shed 4 bases, with 17 bases lying between them. CDR3 size: 15 residues.

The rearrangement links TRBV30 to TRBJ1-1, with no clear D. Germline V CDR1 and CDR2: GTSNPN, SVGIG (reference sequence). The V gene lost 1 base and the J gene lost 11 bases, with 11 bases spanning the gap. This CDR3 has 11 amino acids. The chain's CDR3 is CAWSDGVRAFF. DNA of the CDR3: TGTGCCTGGAGTGACGGGGTCCGCGCTTTCTTT.

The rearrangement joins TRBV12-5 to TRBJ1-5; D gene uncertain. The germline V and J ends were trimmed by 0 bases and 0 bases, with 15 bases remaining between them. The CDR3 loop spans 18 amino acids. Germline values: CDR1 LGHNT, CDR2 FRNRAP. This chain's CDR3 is CASGLVLIGSYSNQPQHF. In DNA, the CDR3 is TGTGCTAGTGGTTTGGTACTTATCGGGAGTTATAGCAATCAGCCCCAGCATTTT. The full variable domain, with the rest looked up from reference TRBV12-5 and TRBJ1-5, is DARVTQTPRHKVTEMGQEVTMRCQPILGHNTVFWYRQTMMQGLELLAYFRNRAPLDDSGMPKDRFSAEMPDATLATLKIQPSEPRDSAVYFCASGLVLIGSYSNQPQHFGDGTRLSIL.

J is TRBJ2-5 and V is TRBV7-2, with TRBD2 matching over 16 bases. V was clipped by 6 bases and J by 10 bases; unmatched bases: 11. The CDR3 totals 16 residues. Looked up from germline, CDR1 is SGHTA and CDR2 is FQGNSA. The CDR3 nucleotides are TGTGCCAGCAGGCTAAATCCGGGACTAGCGGGAGGGGGCCAGTACTTC. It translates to CASRLNPGLAGGGQYF.

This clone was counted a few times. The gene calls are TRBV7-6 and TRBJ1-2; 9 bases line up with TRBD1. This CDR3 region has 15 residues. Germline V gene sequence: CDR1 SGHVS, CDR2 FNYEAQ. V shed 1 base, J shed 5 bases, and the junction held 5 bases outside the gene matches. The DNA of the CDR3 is TGTGCCAGCAGCTTAGGCCCCGGGACAGGGTATGGCTACACCTTC. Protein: CASSLGPGTGYGYTF.

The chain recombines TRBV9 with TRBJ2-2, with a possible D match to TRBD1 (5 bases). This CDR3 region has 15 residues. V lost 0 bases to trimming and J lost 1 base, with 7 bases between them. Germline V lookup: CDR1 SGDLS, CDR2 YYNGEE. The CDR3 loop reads CASSVGQRNTGELFF. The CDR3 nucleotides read TGTGCCAGCAGCGTAGGACAGCGGAACACCGGGGAGCTGTTTTTT.

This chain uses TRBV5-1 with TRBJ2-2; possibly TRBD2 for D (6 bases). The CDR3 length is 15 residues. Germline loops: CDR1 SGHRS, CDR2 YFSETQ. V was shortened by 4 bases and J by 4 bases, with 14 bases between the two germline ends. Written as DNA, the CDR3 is TGCGCCAGCAGCCCCCGGGACTTGGTCACCGGGGAGCTGTTTTTT. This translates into CASSPRDLVTGELFF.

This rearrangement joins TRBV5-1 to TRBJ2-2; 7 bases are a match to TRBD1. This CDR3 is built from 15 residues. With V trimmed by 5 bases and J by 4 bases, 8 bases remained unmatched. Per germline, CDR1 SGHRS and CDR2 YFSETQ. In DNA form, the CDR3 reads TGCGCCAGCAGTTTTAAGGGGGCCGGCACCGGGGAGCTGTTTTTT. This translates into CASSFKGAGTGELFF.